The next 21 T cell receptor beta chains were all read from a single sample in a study of shared T cell receptors in the human thymus. Some clones are missing from TCRdb's copy, which holds only in-frame ones; the method was immunoSEQ multiplex PCR. The table lists hundreds of thousands of clones, 85% to 95% of them singletons. The sequencing sample was made of thymocytes. The receptors were gathered from a human donor.

The chain employs TRBV9 and TRBJ2-1, with TRBD2 as a possible D gene (5 bases). The germline V gene encodes CDR1 SGDLS and CDR2 YYNGEE. This CDR3 is built from 10 residues. In DNA, the CDR3 is TGTGCTGCGGGCTACAATGAGCAGTTCTTC. It encodes CAAGYNEQFF.

The CDR3 coding sequence is TGTGCCAGCAGTGACCCGAACAGACAGGCCCCGGCGGCTTTCTTT. As protein: CASSDPNRQAPAAFF. The V gene is TRBV6-4, the J gene TRBJ1-1, with D possibly being TRBD1 (6 bases). V lost 2 bases and J lost 11, with 21 bases in between. There are 15 residues in the CDR3. Germline V lookup: CDR1 MRHNA, CDR2 SNTAGT.

The table lists this clone with a few counts. This sequence joins TRBV5-5 and TRBJ2-1, with D perhaps being TRBD1 or TRBD2 (6 bases each). CDR1 is SGHKS, CDR2 YYEKEE, per germline (reference sequence). The CDR3 has 12 residues. V was trimmed by 4 bases and J by 12 bases, leaving 14 bases between them. The CDR3 coding sequence is TGTGCCAGCAGCCCGAAGGAGGGGGGGCAGTTCTTC. It encodes CASSPKEGGQFF.

The chain carries TRBV5-6 and TRBJ2-1; 9 bases map to TRBD2. There are 15 residues in the CDR3. The germline V gene encodes CDR1 SGHDT and CDR2 YYEEEE. Unmatched junction bases numbered 6, after V lost 2 bases and J lost 6 bases. CDR3: CASSLPGLAPNEQFF. As DNA, the CDR3 is TGTGCCAGCAGCTTACCGGGACTAGCTCCCAATGAGCAGTTCTTC. Full variable domain (rest looked up from reference TRBV5-6 and TRBJ2-1): DAGVTQSPTHLIKTRGQQVTLRCSPKSGHDTVSWYQQALGQGPQFIFQYYEEEERQRGNFPDRFSGHQFPNYSSELNVNALLLGDSALYLCASSLPGLAPNEQFFGPGTRLTVL.

This chain joins TRBV15 and TRBJ2-3; 8 bases align to TRBD1. The CDR3 consists of 15 residues. J lost 2 bases, V lost 4 bases, and 5 bases had no gene match. Per the germline V gene, CDR1 is LNHNV and CDR2 is YYDKDF (reference sequence). The CDR3 sequence is CATSTRQGNTDTQYF. CDR3 sequence (DNA): TGTGCCACCAGCACCCGACAGGGGAACACAGATACGCAGTATTTT.

The J gene is TRBJ2-1, the V gene TRBV7-6; TRBD2 matches at 9 bases. V gave up 1 base and J gave up 8 bases; unmatched junction bases: 18. Germline V gene sequence: CDR1 SGHVS, CDR2 FNYEAQ. The CDR3 covers 19 residues. The CDR3 sequence: CASSLGTVSGRRRGDEQFF. The CDR3 DNA reads as TGTGCCAGCAGCTTAGGGACCGTCAGCGGGAGGCGTCGGGGAGATGAGCAGTTCTTC.

The chain employs TRBV5-1 and TRBJ1-4; weak D call: TRBD1 (6 bases). The CDR3 is 14 residues long. Germline V lookup: CDR1 SGHRS, CDR2 YFSETQ. V lost 0 bases and J 8 bases, leaving 11 bases between the germline ends. Here the CDR3 DNA reads TGCGCCAGCAGCTTGGGGGGGGCGCGAGAAAAACTGTTTTTT. It specifies CASSLGGAREKLFF.

The genes are TRBV28 and TRBJ2-7; D is possibly TRBD1 (5 bases). Trimming took 4 bases from V and 3 from J, leaving 13 bases between them. CDR3 length: 14 amino acids. CDR1 and CDR2 from the germline V gene are MDHEN and SYDVKM. The CDR3 sequence is CASSSGFKGYEQYF. The DNA of the CDR3 is TGTGCCAGCAGTTCAGGGTTTAAGGGCTACGAGCAGTACTTC.

Notes on this clone: Its ends do not fully match the called genes, so a read error is possible. The V call is TRBV5-1, the J call TRBJ1-2, with TRBD1 identical over 9 bases. The CDR3 is 14 residues long. CDR1 and CDR2 from the germline V gene are SGHRS and YFSETQ. The CDR3 DNA reads TGCGCCAACAGCAAAGGGACAGGGCGGAGGGGCTACACCTTC. This translates into CANSKGTGRRGYTF.

The chain uses TRBV10-3 and TRBJ2-7; D is perhaps TRBD1 or TRBD2 (6 bases each). CDR1 and CDR2 (germline): ENHRY, SYGVKD. The V and J ends lost 4 bases and 6 bases respectively, with 16 bases between them. The CDR3 runs to 14 residues. CDR3 sequence: CAISGGARRSEQYF. The CDR3 DNA follows: TGTGCCATCAGTGGGGGGGCTAGACGTAGCGAGCAGTACTTC.

The chain recombines TRBV27 with TRBJ2-1; no reliable D call. The CDR3 extends over 12 amino acids. Germline CDR1 reads MNHEY; CDR2 reads SMNVEV (reference sequence). The V end lost 4 bases, the J end lost 4 bases, and 5 bases lay between the germline ends. CDR3 nucleotide sequence: TGTGCCAGCAGTTCCCCTTACAATGAGCAGTTCTTC. Protein product: CASSSPYNEQFF.

The V and J genes are TRBV12-2 and TRBJ2-5; no check of the table's D call, TRBD2, against the DNA was made. TRBV12-2 is classified as a pseudogene. The CDR3 has 17 amino acids. CDR3 protein: CASRLNVAAGGRETQYF. The CDR3 DNA follows: TGTGCAAGTCGCTTAAATGTGGCAGCGGGAGGACGAGAGACCCAGTACTTC.

The DNA of the CDR3 is TGTGCCAGCAGTTTATCCCCGGAACAACAGGTCTCCTACGAGCAGTACTTC. Its protein product is CASSLSPEQQVSYEQYF. V gene TRBV28 combines with J gene TRBJ2-7, with D possibly TRBD1 on 5 matching bases. Germline CDR1 is MDHEN and CDR2 is SYDVKM. This CDR3 is 17 amino acids long. V dropped 1 base and J dropped 0 bases, with 16 bases sitting between them. Using reference TRBV28 and TRBJ2-7 for the parts outside the CDR3, the full variable domain is DVKVTQSSRYLVKRTGEKVFLECVQDMDHENMFWYRQDPGLGLRLIYFSYDVKMKEKGDIPEGYSVSREKKERFSLILESASTNQTSMYLCASSLSPEQQVSYEQYFGPGTRLTVT.

This chain links TRBV5-6 with TRBJ2-7, with a tentative D call TRBD1 (6 bases). Germline CDR1 reads SGHDT; CDR2 reads YYEEEE. The CDR3 has 14 residues. The germline V and J ends were trimmed by 4 bases and 2 bases, with 13 bases remaining between them. CDR3 protein: CASSLGTRTYEQYF. The CDR3 DNA follows: TGTGCCAGCAGCCTAGGGACAAGGACCTACGAGCAGTACTTC.

The CDR3: CASSWDRDVKTF. The CDR3 coding sequence is TGCGCCAGCAGCTGGGACAGGGACGTGAAAACCTTC. The V call is TRBV5-1, the J call TRBJ1-2; 9 nucleotides match TRBD1. CDR3 length equals 12 residues. Trimming removed 3 bases from V and 14 bases from J; junction bases left unmatched: 8. CDR1 and CDR2 from the germline V gene are SGHRS and YFSETQ.

The chain combines TRBV5-1 with TRBJ2-3; 12 nucleotides align to TRBD2. Germline values: CDR1 SGHRS, CDR2 YFSETQ. The CDR3 has 18 residues. Losses at the gene ends were 4 bases for V and 4 bases for J; bases not matched to a gene: 13. CDR3 residues: CASSPLGLGLAGPDTQYF. In DNA form, the CDR3 reads TGCGCCAGCAGCCCCTTGGGGTTGGGACTAGCGGGCCCAGATACGCAGTATTTT.

The chain couples TRBV10-3 to TRBJ2-1, with TRBD1 identical over 7 bases. Germline V CDR1 and CDR2: ENHRY, SYGVKD. The V segment lost 4 bases and the J segment 7 bases; nucleotides outside the gene matches: 4. The CDR3 is made up of 13 amino acids. The CDR3 bases are TGTGCCATCAGTGGACAGGGCGGGAATGAGCAGTTCTTC. Translation: CAISGQGGNEQFF.

V usage is TRBV11-2 and J usage is TRBJ1-5; D unresolved. The CDR3 runs to 13 residues. Trimming left V 2 bases short and J 2 bases short, with 4 bases between. Germline V CDR1 and CDR2: SGHAT, FQNNGV. CDR3 sequence: CASSLFRNQPQHF. The CDR3 region has the DNA TGTGCCAGCAGCTTATTCCGCAATCAGCCCCAGCATTTT.

J is TRBJ2-3 and V is TRBV5-4; 10 bases agree with TRBD2. The CDR3 runs to 16 residues. Germline V lookup: CDR1 SGHNT, CDR2 YYREEE (reference sequence). J lost 6 bases, V lost 0 bases, and 7 bases had no gene match. The CDR3 sequence: CASSLGSGRPRDTQYF. CDR3 nucleotides: TGTGCCAGCAGCTTGGGTAGCGGGAGGCCAAGGGATACGCAGTATTTT.

V usage is TRBV28 and J usage is TRBJ1-1; D is ambiguous. The V gene lost 7 bases and the J gene lost 5 bases, with 14 bases spanning the gap. The germline V gene encodes CDR1 MDHEN and CDR2 SYDVKM. This CDR3 region has 13 residues. The CDR3 spells CASNPLEQTEAFF. CDR3 sequence (DNA): TGTGCCAGCAACCCATTGGAGCAGACTGAAGCTTTCTTT.

The chain recombines TRBV28 with TRBJ1-2; D possibly corresponds to TRBD1 (6 bases). CDR3 length: 15 amino acids. Trimming left V 5 bases short and J 4 bases short, with 17 bases between. From germline, CDR1 is MDHEN and CDR2 SYDVKM. The CDR3, as DNA: TGTGCCAGCAGTATCAGGGGAAGGGGGGCCTATGGCTACACCTTC. This encodes CASSIRGRGAYGYTF.